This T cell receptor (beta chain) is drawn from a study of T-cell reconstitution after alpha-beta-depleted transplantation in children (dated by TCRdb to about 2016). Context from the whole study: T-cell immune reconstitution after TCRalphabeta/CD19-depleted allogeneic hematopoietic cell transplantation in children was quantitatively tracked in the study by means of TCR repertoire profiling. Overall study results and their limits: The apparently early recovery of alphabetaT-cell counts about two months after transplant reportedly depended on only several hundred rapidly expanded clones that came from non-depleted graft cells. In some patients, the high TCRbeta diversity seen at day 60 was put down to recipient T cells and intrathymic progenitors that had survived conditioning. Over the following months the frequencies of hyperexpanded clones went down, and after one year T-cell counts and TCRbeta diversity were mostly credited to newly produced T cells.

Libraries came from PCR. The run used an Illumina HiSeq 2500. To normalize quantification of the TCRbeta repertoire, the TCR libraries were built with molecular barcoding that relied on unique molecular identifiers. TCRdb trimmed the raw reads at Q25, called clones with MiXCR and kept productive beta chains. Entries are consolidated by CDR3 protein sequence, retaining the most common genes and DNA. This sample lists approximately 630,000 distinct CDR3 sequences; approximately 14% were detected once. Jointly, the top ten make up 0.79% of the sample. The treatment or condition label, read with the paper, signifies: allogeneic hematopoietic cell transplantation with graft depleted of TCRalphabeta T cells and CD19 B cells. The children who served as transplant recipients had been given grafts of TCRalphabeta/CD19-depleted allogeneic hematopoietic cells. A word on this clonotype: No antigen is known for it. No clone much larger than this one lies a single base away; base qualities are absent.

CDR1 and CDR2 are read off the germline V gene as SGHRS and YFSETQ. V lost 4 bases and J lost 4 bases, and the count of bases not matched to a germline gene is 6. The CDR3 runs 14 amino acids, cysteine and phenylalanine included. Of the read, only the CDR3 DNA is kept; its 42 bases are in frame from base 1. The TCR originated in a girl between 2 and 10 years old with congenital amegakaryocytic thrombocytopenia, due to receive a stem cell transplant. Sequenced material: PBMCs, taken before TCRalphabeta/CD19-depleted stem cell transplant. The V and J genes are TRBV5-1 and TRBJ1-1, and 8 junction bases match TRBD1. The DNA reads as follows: TGCGCCAGCAGCCCCCAGGGGGCCGTCACTGAAGCTTTCTTT. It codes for CASSPQGAVTEAFF.